The clone carrying this TCR beta chain occurred many times. Its antigen is unidentified. Samples came from axillary lymph nodes draining the breast cancer. The data belong to a study of breast tumors, draining lymph nodes, adjacent tissues. The study, taken as a whole, reports: Tumor T cell lymph node origin was a supported hypothesis, not proven. Tumor TCR diversity was below lymph nodes but above nontumor tissue.

A single record per CDR3 protein comes from TCRdb applying MiXCR to the multiplex PCR reads. This sample has approximately 130,000 distinct CDR3 sequences; 21% occur once, and the top ten carry over 2%. In germline, CDR1 is LNHDA, CDR2 SQIVND (reference sequence). V shed 9 bases, J shed 5 bases, and the junction held 5 bases outside the gene matches. The CDR3 consists of 13 residues. Sequences were obtained from axillary lymph node tissue. This TCR came from a female donor with breast cancer. Some clones in this sample may be carry-over from other donors' samples. This chain joins TRBV19 and TRBJ2-3; TRBD2 matches at 10 bases. CDR3 region: CASSLAGEDTQYF. CDR3 DNA sequence: TGTGCCAGCAGCCTAGCGGGAGAAGATACGCAGTATTTT.